This T cell receptor beta chain was found in a study of beta chain features in type 1 diabetes. Study-level points and caveats: The naive, central memory and Treg TCRB repertoires looked more alike in patients than they did in healthy donors. Shorter templates might be favored by PCR, equally in patients and controls. VDJ junctions sequenced from type 1 diabetes patients showed fewer insertions and more deletions. In all four CD4+ subsets, TCRB CDR3 length was significantly, moderately reduced in type 1 diabetes.

Worth noting for this clone: The antigen remains undetermined.

This CDR3 region has 14 residues. V gave up 2 bases and J gave up 7 bases, with 9 bases separating them. In germline, CDR1 is KGHSH, CDR2 LQKENI. What was sequenced were expressed TCRB transcripts, since all of the isolated RNA had been reverse transcribed. The method was immunoSEQ multiplex PCR; TCRdb's version includes in-frame clones alone and lacks a portion of them. The sample holds some 140,000 clones, approximately 10% seen once. V and J are TRBV18 and TRBJ1-6; no reliable D call. The origin of this receptor is a man in his thirties or forties with type 1 diabetes. The sequenced sample was central memory CD4+ T cells from blood. This CDR3 reads CASSPAEENSPLHF. The DNA for the CDR3 is TGTGCCAGCTCACCAGCGGAGGAGAATTCACCCCTCCACTTT.